Listed below are T cell receptor beta chains from one sample, sequenced in a study of shared clonotypes between healthy human individuals. Profiling relied on immunoSEQ multiplex PCR, and the TCRdb table lists in-frame clones only, not all of them. The sample has some 580,000 clones; about 96% are singletons. The sequencing sample was made of naive CD4+ T cells sorted from blood. The receptors derive from a woman aged 30 to 39 in good health. CDR3s include the opening cysteine and the closing phenylalanine or tryptophan. The D gene is left open where the match is weak. Part of the rows lack a size; the others show once, few, many or a class for expanded clones.

>TRBJ2-7|TRBV5-6|TRBD1|NA
TGTGCCAGCAGCGCGTCCGGGACAGGGGCCTACGAGCAGTACTTC
CASSASGTGAYEQYF
>TRBJ2-7|TRBV7-2|NA|NA
TGTGCCAGCAGCTTAAGGGTTCCGGGATTAGTGAGCTACGAGCAGTACTTC
CASSLRVPGLVSYEQYF
>TRBJ1-3|TRBV6-7|NA|NA
TGTGCCAGCAGTTACTCTGGGGTCTGCTCTGGAAACACCATATATTTT
CASSYSGVCSGNTIYF
>TRBJ2-1|TRBV7-9|NA|NA
TGTGCCAGCAGCTTAGTCCCCAGCGCGGAGGGGAACAATGAGCAGTTCTTC
CASSLVPSAEGNNEQFF
>TRBJ1-1|TRBV4-2|TRBD1|NA
TGTGCCAGCAGCCAAGAAGGACAGGGAGGGACTGAAGCTTTCTTT
CASSQEGQGGTEAFF
>TRBJ2-5|TRBV5-6|NA|NA
TGTGCCAGCAGCATGGCAGCAACGGTAGAGACCCAGTACTTC
CASSMAATVETQYF
>TRBJ1-4|TRBV2|NA|NA
TGTGCCAGCAGTGAAGGTACCCTGAGGGAAAAACTGTTTTTT
CASSEGTLREKLFF
>TRBJ2-1|TRBV29-1|NA|NA
TGCAGCGTTGATACCAATGAGCAGTTCTTC
CSVDTNEQFF
>TRBJ2-2|TRBV5-1|NA|NA
TGCGCCAGCAGCCCGTCCGCCTCTTCCTCCACCGGGGAGCTGTTTTTT
CASSPSASSSTGELFF
>TRBJ1-3|TRBV7-9|TRBD1|NA
TGTGCCAGCAGCGCACAGGGGTCTGCTGGAAACACCATATATTTT
CASSAQGSAGNTIYF
>TRBJ2-1|TRBV7-6|TRBD1|NA
TGTGCCAGCAGCTCGCCGCAGGGGGCCTCCTACAATGAGCAGTTCTTC
CASSSPQGASYNEQFF
>TRBJ2-2|TRBV30|NA|NA
TGTGCCTGGAGTCGCGGGGTCCTGAGGGCAGCAGAGCTGTTTTTT
CAWSRGVLRAAELFF
>TRBJ2-2|TRBV5-1|NA|NA
TGCGCCAGCAGCTTGAATTCGGGGGACACCGGGGAGCTGTTTTTT
CASSLNSGDTGELFF
>TRBJ2-3|TRBV18|TRBD1|NA
TGTGCCAGCTCACCGTCGACAGGGGCCACAGATACGCAGTATTTT
CASSPSTGATDTQYF
>TRBJ2-1|TRBV6-5|NA|NA
TGTGCCAGCAGTTACTCGGGGTTAAATGAGCAGTTCTTC
CASSYSGLNEQFF
>TRBJ2-7|TRBV7-9|TRBD1|once
TGTGCCAGCAGCTCGCTCCGAACAGGGGGCATGTACTTC
CASSSLRTGGMYF
>TRBJ2-7|TRBV11-2|TRBD1|NA
TGTGCCAGCACCTACAGTTGGACAGGGATAAACTACGAGCAGTACTTC
CASTYSWTGINYEQYF
>TRBJ1-1|TRBV6-1|NA|NA
TGTGCCAGCAGCCTCTACCCCAACACTGAAGCTTTCTTT
CASSLYPNTEAFF
>TRBJ2-7|TRBV9|NA|NA
TGTGCCAGCAGCGTAGCTCAGGGTGGGGAGCAGTACTTC
CASSVAQGGEQYF
>TRBJ1-3|TRBV10-3|TRBD1|NA
TGTGCCAGCGGAAACAGGGGGCTCTCTGGAAACACCATATATTTT
CASGNRGLSGNTIYF
>TRBJ2-6|TRBV19|NA|NA
TGTGCCAGTAGTATACGAGGAGGTTCCTCTGGGGCCAACGTCCTGACTTTC
CASSIRGGSSGANVLTF
>TRBJ2-3|TRBV7-9|NA|once
TGTGCCAGCAGCTTAGTTTTTTCAGATACGCAGTATTTT
CASSLVFSDTQYF
>TRBJ2-7|TRBV19|TRBD2|NA
TGTGCCAGTAGTCGGGAATCCGGGACTAGCGGGACAAACGAGCAGTACTTC
CASSRESGTSGTNEQYF
>TRBJ1-2|TRBV5-8|NA|once
TGTGCCAGCAGCCGTGGCGGGACACCCTTACGCTATGGCTACACCTTC
CASSRGGTPLRYGYTF
>TRBJ2-3|TRBV18|NA|NA
TGTGCCAGCTCACCACCCAGGGCCCGGACAGATACGCAGTATTTT
CASSPPRARTDTQYF
>TRBJ2-3|TRBV19|NA|NA
TGTGCCAGTAGTCAACAGGGGAGGGGAGATACGCAGTATTTT
CASSQQGRGDTQYF
>TRBJ2-7|TRBV2|NA|NA
TGTGCCAGCAGTGAGACAGACTCCTACGAGCAGTACTTC
CASSETDSYEQYF
>TRBJ2-3|TRBV7-2|NA|NA
TGTGCCAGCAGCCTTACAGGGTCTTATGGCACAGATACGCAGTATTTT
CASSLTGSYGTDTQYF
>TRBJ1-1|TRBV28|NA|NA
TGTGCCAGCAGTTATTTTAGGGAAATTCGGGTCCCTGAAGCTTTCTTT
CASSYFREIRVPEAFF
>TRBJ2-4|TRBV25-1|TRBD1|NA
TGTGCCAGCAGTGAAGCAGGGGGCGGGGCCAAAAACATTCAGTACTTC
CASSEAGGGAKNIQYF
>TRBJ2-7|TRBV21-1|NA|NA
TGTGCCAGCAGCAAAGCGGGACAGGGGGAGAACGAGCAGTACTTC
CASSKAGQGENEQYF
>TRBJ2-7|TRBV5-4|TRBD2|NA
TGTGCCAGCTCCTCCCGGGGGGGCTACGAGCAGTACTTC
CASSSRGGYEQYF
>TRBJ2-3|TRBV10-3|NA|NA
TGTGCCATCAGGGATTGGCAGGGACTCACAGATACGCAGTATTTT
CAIRDWQGLTDTQYF
>TRBJ1-2|TRBV29-1|NA|NA
TGCAGCCCGACTCCGTGGGTTTCGGATGGCTACACCTTC
CSPTPWVSDGYTF
>TRBJ1-2|TRBV6-5|TRBD1|NA
TGTGCCAGCAGTTACCCAGACAGGGCCGGCTACACCTTC
CASSYPDRAGYTF
>TRBJ1-5|TRBV28|TRBD1|NA
TGTGCCAGCAGTTCGACAGGGGGCAAGCCCCAGCATTTT
CASSSTGGKPQHF
>TRBJ2-7|TRBV28|NA|NA
TGTGCCAGCAGTTTATGGACTCACGAGCAGTACTTC
CASSLWTHEQYF
>TRBJ2-7|TRBV5-4|NA|NA
TGTGCCAGCAGCACCCGACAGCCCGGAGCTCTCGAGCAGTACTTC
CASSTRQPGALEQYF
>TRBJ2-6|TRBV5-6|TRBD2|NA
TGTGCCAGCACCCCGCGGGGGGCGCTCGGGGCCAACGTCCTGACTTTC
CASTPRGALGANVLTF
>TRBJ1-2|TRBV18|TRBD1|NA
TGTGCCAGCTCACCACAAGTCGGGGCCAGGGGGCCTTTC
CASSPQVGARGPF
>TRBJ2-2|TRBV19|TRBD2|NA
TGTGCCAGTAAGGTAGCGGGAGTCAGCACCGGGGAGCTGTTTTTT
CASKVAGVSTGELFF
>TRBJ2-7|TRBV10-3|TRBD2|NA
TGTGCCACATTAGCGGGGTCCACCTACGAGCAGTACTTC
CATLAGSTYEQYF
>TRBJ1-4|TRBV5-1|NA|NA
TGCGCCAGCAGGGCAGGTCCTAATGAAAAACTGTTTTTT
CASRAGPNEKLFF
>TRBJ2-7|TRBV2|NA|NA
TGTGCCAGCAGCGAGTGGGAGGAACCTTACGAGCAGTACTTC
CASSEWEEPYEQYF
>TRBJ1-5|TRBV19|NA|NA
TGTGCCAGTAGTATGGGTAATCAGCCCCAGCATTTT
CASSMGNQPQHF
>TRBJ2-7|TRBV6-6|TRBD2|NA
TGTGCCAGCGGGTCAACTAGCGGGGCCCTACCCGAGCAGTACTTC
CASGSTSGALPEQYF
>TRBJ2-1|TRBV7-7|TRBD2|NA
TGTGCCAGCAGCTTAAGTACTAGCGGAAACAATGAGCAGTTCTTC
CASSLSTSGNNEQFF
>TRBJ2-7|TRBV18|NA|NA
TGTGCCAGCTCACGATACAGCTACGAGCAGTACTTC
CASSRYSYEQYF
>TRBJ2-7|TRBV15|NA|NA
TGTGCCACCAGCATGGGACCGGGGAGATTCTACGAGCAGTACTTC
CATSMGPGRFYEQYF
>TRBJ1-4|TRBV19|NA|NA
TGTGCCAGTAATTCCGGGAGGGAAAATGAAAAACTGTTTTTT
CASNSGRENEKLFF
>TRBJ2-1|TRBV7-2|TRBD1|NA
TGTGCCAGCAGCTTCGGACAGGGGAGGGCTGAGCAGTTCTTC
CASSFGQGRAEQFF
>TRBJ2-7|TRBV18|NA|NA
TGTGCCAGCTCACCTCAGGGGAACTCCTACGAGCAGTACTTC
CASSPQGNSYEQYF
>TRBJ1-1|TRBV5-6|NA|NA
TGTGCCAGCAGCCCCGAGTGGGCGAACACTGAAGCTTTCTTT
CASSPEWANTEAFF
>TRBJ2-2|TRBV6-6|TRBD2|NA
TGTGCCAGCAGTATCGCAGCGGGAGGGAACACCGGGGAGCTGTTTTTT
CASSIAAGGNTGELFF